Listed below are T cell receptor beta chains from one sample, sequenced in a study of shared clonotypes between healthy human individuals. Clones were sequenced by immunoSEQ multiplex PCR, and TCRdb holds only the in-frame ones, with some missing. The repertoire consists of some 470,000 clones, with 75% to 85% occurring once and the leading ten covering about an eighth. The sequenced sample consisted of PBMCs. The receptors were gathered from a woman in her thirties or forties in good health. Some clones in this sample may be carry-over from other donors' samples. The CDR3 runs from the conserved cysteine through the conserved F or W. D genes are given only for firm matches. For some rows the clone size is stated as once, few or many, or as a class when expanded; others skip it.

size,D,length,J,V,CDR3,DNA
-,TRBD2,15,TRBJ2-1,TRBV7-9,CASSPGLAGGDEQFF,TGTGCCAGCAGCCCAGGGTTAGCGGGAGGGGATGAGCAGTTCTTC
many,TRBD1,16,TRBJ1-4,TRBV4-3,CASSPDRVGTNEKLFF,TGCGCCAGCAGCCCTGACAGGGTAGGGACTAATGAAAAACTGTTTTTT
-,TRBD1,15,TRBJ2-5,TRBV5-1,CASSPQGALQETQYF,TGCGCCAGCAGCCCACAGGGGGCCTTACAAGAGACCCAGTACTTC
few,TRBD2,15,TRBJ2-2,TRBV7-3,CASSSYSGSTGKLFF,TGTGCCAGCAGCTCCTATAGCGGGAGCACCGGGAAGCTGTTTTTT
-,-,14,TRBJ1-2,TRBV7-9,CASSLGGLPRGYTF,TGTGCCAGCAGCTTAGGTGGGCTACCGCGTGGCTACACCTTC
-,-,14,TRBJ2-2,TRBV30,CAWRQGVNTGELFF,TGTGCCTGGAGACAGGGAGTGAACACCGGGGAGCTGTTTTTT
-,-,10,TRBJ2-1,TRBV20-1,CSAYGNEQFF,TGCAGTGCTTATGGCAATGAGCAGTTCTTC
-,-,12,TRBJ2-1,TRBV29-1,CSVRTNDNEQFF,TGCAGCGTACGGACTAACGACAATGAGCAGTTCTTC
-,-,16,TRBJ1-5,TRBV7-7,CASSVTQVIGDQPQHF,TGTGCCAGCAGCGTTACACAGGTAATCGGGGATCAGCCCCAGCATTTT
-,-,13,TRBJ2-1,TRBV29-1,CSVTETLYNEQFF,TGCAGCGTTACCGAGACACTCTACAATGAGCAGTTCTTC
-,-,13,TRBJ1-5,TRBV10-3,CAIRGASNQPQHF,TGTGCCATCCGGGGAGCGAGCAATCAGCCCCAGCATTTT
-,TRBD2,14,TRBJ2-1,TRBV4-3,CASSQRESYNEQFF,TGCGCCAGCAGCCAGCGGGAGTCCTACAATGAGCAGTTCTTC
-,TRBD2,12,TRBJ2-3,TRBV29-1,CSAGLAGDTQYF,TGCAGCGCTGGACTAGCGGGAGATACGCAGTATTTT
-,TRBD1,15,TRBJ2-5,TRBV18,CASSPGTGPGRTQYF,TGTGCCAGCTCACCAGGGACAGGGCCCGGGAGGACCCAGTACTTC
once,-,17,TRBJ2-3,TRBV5-1,CASSLAVGGGSTDTQYF,TGCGCCAGCAGCTTGGCGGTCGGGGGTGGTAGCACAGATACGCAGTATTTT
-,-,17,TRBJ2-1,TRBV7-8,CASSLEFSGETFDEQFF,TGTGCCAGCAGCTTAGAGTTTTCGGGGGAGACCTTCGATGAGCAGTTCTTC
-,-,14,TRBJ1-1,TRBV7-3,CASSQDRADTEAFF,TGTGCCAGCAGCCAGGACCGGGCGGACACTGAAGCTTTCTTT
-,-,14,TRBJ1-5,TRBV2,CASSHPISNQPQHF,TGTGCCAGCAGTCATCCTATTAGCAATCAGCCCCAGCATTTT
-,-,14,TRBJ2-2,TRBV6-5,CASSSDRSEGELFF,TGTGCCAGCAGTTCCGACAGGTCCGAGGGGGAGCTGTTTTTT
-,TRBD2,15,TRBJ2-7,TRBV27,CASSSQREGRYEQYF,TGTGCCAGCAGTTCTCAGCGGGAGGGCCGATACGAGCAGTACTTC
-,TRBD2,16,TRBJ2-7,TRBV15,CATSRESRGVSHEQYF,TGTGCCACCAGCAGAGAAAGTCGGGGGGTCTCGCACGAGCAGTACTTC
-,-,13,TRBJ2-7,TRBV6-1,CASSEGGSYGQYF,TGTGCCAGCAGTGAAGGGGGCTCCTACGGGCAGTACTTC
-,-,13,TRBJ1-2,TRBV29-1,CSARDTGNYGYTF,TGCAGCGCCCGGGACACCGGTAACTATGGCTACACCTTC
many,-,14,TRBJ1-1,TRBV9,CASSERVGNTEAFF,TGTGCCAGCAGCGAGCGGGTGGGGAACACTGAAGCTTTCTTT
-,-,14,TRBJ2-1,TRBV6-5,CASTNPLTSNEQFF,TGTGCCAGCACCAACCCCCTGACTAGCAATGAGCAGTTCTTC
-,-,16,TRBJ2-5,TRBV28,CASSLGSSPVQETQYF,TGTGCCAGCAGTTTAGGGTCATCCCCGGTGCAAGAGACCCAGTACTTC
few,TRBD1,15,TRBJ1-2,TRBV28,CASSFQGADSYGYTF,TGTGCCAGCAGTTTCCAGGGGGCAGATAGCTATGGCTACACCTTC
-,TRBD2,14,TRBJ2-1,TRBV28,CASNLAGVENEQFF,TGTGCCAGCAACTTAGCGGGAGTCGAAAATGAGCAGTTCTTC
once,-,15,TRBJ1-2,TRBV19,CASMDSAFEFYGYTF,TGTGCCAGTATGGACAGCGCCTTCGAATTCTATGGCTACACCTTC
-,-,15,TRBJ1-1,TRBV5-1,CASSLDSVRNTEAFF,TGCGCCAGCAGCTTGGATTCTGTTCGGAACACTGAAGCTTTCTTT
-,TRBD2,18,TRBJ2-1,TRBV6-4,CASSDSATGLAGRGGQFF,TGTGCCAGCAGTGACTCCGCAACCGGACTAGCGGGACGGGGGGGGCAGTTCTTC
once,TRBD2,17,TRBJ2-3,TRBV7-9,CASSPRYWREIADTQYF,TGTGCCAGCAGCCCCAGGTATTGGCGGGAGATTGCAGATACGCAGTATTTT
-,-,14,TRBJ1-2,TRBV10-3,CAISESGDLYGYTF,TGTGCCATCAGTGAGTCGGGGGATCTCTATGGCTACACCTTC
-,-,16,TRBJ2-6,TRBV6-5,CASSYAQGPGANVLTF,TGTGCCAGCAGTTACGCACAGGGCCCTGGGGCCAACGTCCTGACTTTC
-,TRBD2,17,TRBJ2-1,TRBV19,CASRRGLAGLSYNEQFF,TGTGCCAGTAGAAGGGGACTAGCGGGATTATCCTACAATGAGCAGTTCTTC
-,-,15,TRBJ2-1,TRBV4-3,CASSRDTFSYNEQFF,TGCGCCAGCAGCCGGGACACCTTCTCATACAATGAGCAGTTCTTC
-,-,13,TRBJ2-7,TRBV11-1,CASSSRGRGEQYF,TGTGCCAGCAGTAGCAGGGGACGAGGGGAGCAGTACTTC
-,TRBD1,15,TRBJ1-3,TRBV6-1,CVSSPGTGSGNTIYF,TGTGTCAGCAGTCCCGGGACAGGGTCTGGAAACACCATATATTTT
many,-,14,TRBJ1-5,TRBV28,CASRAGSWAQPQHF,TGTGCCAGCAGGGCAGGGTCCTGGGCGCAGCCCCAGCATTTT
-,-,11,TRBJ2-1,TRBV30,CAWRGRFEQFF,TGTGCCTGGAGAGGGAGATTTGAGCAGTTCTTC
many,TRBD2,13,TRBJ2-1,TRBV30,CAWGSISGTIQFF,TGTGCCTGGGGTTCCATTTCCGGGACTATCCAGTTCTTC
-,TRBD2,15,TRBJ2-5,TRBV18,CASSPSTLAGETQYF,TGTGCCAGCTCACCATCGACGCTAGCGGGTGAGACCCAGTACTTC